One T cell receptor beta chain is described in this entry. These data belong to a study of shared clonotypes between healthy human individuals. Replicate PCRs from sorted subsets contained approximately 200 ng DNA, which is 30,000 to 35,000 T cell genomes. The table came from immunoSEQ multiplex PCR; TCRdb's copy has only in-frame clones and leaves some out. Of approximately 1.5 million clones in the sample, approximately 98.5% were seen once. The germline V gene has CDR1 MNHEY and CDR2 SVGAGI. CDR3 length: 13 amino acids. J gave up 8 bases and V 7 bases, and 9 bases lay outside the gene matches. Sequencing was done on a sample of naive CD4+ T cells sorted from blood. Subset here: CD45RA+ positively selected. The TCR comes from a man aged 30-40 years in good health. The chain carries TRBV6-5 and TRBJ1-2; 8 bases match TRBD1. The CDR3 reads CASTRQGLGGYTF. CDR3 sequence (DNA): TGTGCCAGCACCAGACAGGGGCTGGGCGGCTACACCTTC.